Sequencing of this T cell receptor (beta chain) was carried out in a study of shared clonotypes between healthy human individuals. Recent acute infections and vaccinations were absent in the healthy HIV-negative adult donors. For this clone: Its matching antigen is unknown.

The method was immunoSEQ multiplex PCR; TCRdb's version includes in-frame clones alone and lacks a portion of them. Of 2 million to 3 million clones listed, around 94% are singletons. Trimming removed 8 bases from V and 4 bases from J, with 15 bases in between. CDR3 length equals 13 residues. The germline V gene has CDR1 MNHEY and CDR2 SVGAGI. Findings and caveats of the study: The four-donor shared clonotypes exceeded non-shared clonotypes in generation probability, with non-shared ones scoring lower.

The material sequenced was naive CD4+ T cells sorted from blood. The subset was: CD45RA+ positively selected. The receptor's source is a man between 18 and 35 years old in good health. This chain joins TRBV6-5 and TRBJ2-7, with D possibly matching TRBD1 (5 bases). DNA for the CDR3: TGTGCCAGCCAGTTGGGGCATGGGTACGAGCAGTACTTC. It specifies CASQLGHGYEQYF.